These 17 T cell receptor beta chains were sequenced from one sample in a study of blood T cell repertoires in COVID-19. Measured with immunoSEQ multiplex PCR; TCRdb has only the in-frame clones, and not every one. The sample has tens of thousands of clones, roughly 80% seen once. The sample comprised peripheral blood. The source is a human donor in a cohort sampled during active COVID-19.

The rearrangement joins TRBV28 to TRBJ1-4; the match to TRBD1 covers 11 bases. The CDR3 runs to 18 residues. CDR1 is MDHEN, CDR2 SYDVKM, per germline. With 5 bases clipped from V and 5 bases from J, the junction kept 13 bases outside the gene matches. CDR3 bases: TGTGCCAGCAGTCCTTCGTGGGACAGGGGGGCCATAAATGAAAAACTGTTTTTT. The encoded protein is CASSPSWDRGAINEKLFF.

CDR3 bases: TGTGCCAGCAGTCATGGGACAGCCTCCACAGATACGCAGTATTTT. Amino acids: CASSHGTASTDTQYF. The chain employs TRBV6-6 and TRBJ2-3; 7 nucleotides match TRBD1. Germline V CDR1 and CDR2: MNHNY, SVGAGI (reference sequence). The CDR3 consists of 15 residues. The ends lost 5 bases at V and 2 bases at J; junction bases unmatched: 7.

The chain carries TRBV11-3 and TRBJ2-5; weak D call: TRBD1 (6 bases). The CDR3 is made up of 14 amino acids. Deletions cut 5 bases from V and 1 base from J, with 11 bases between. Germline CDR1 and CDR2: SGHNT and YENEEA. CDR3 residues: CASSPPGAQETQYF. The CDR3 bases are TGTGCCAGCAGCCCCCCAGGGGCCCAAGAGACCCAGTACTTC. Drawing the rest from reference TRBV11-3 and TRBJ2-5, the complete variable domain is EAGVVQSPRYKIIEKKQPVAFWCNPISGHNTLYWYLQNLGQGPELLIRYENEEAVDDSQLPKDRFSAERLKGVDSTLKIQPAELGDSAVYLCASSPPGAQETQYFGPGTRLLVL.

This chain connects TRBV11-2 to TRBJ1-1, with 12 bases identical to TRBD1. CDR3 length equals 15 residues. The V segment lost 6 bases and the J segment 7 bases; nucleotides outside the gene matches: 9. The germline V gene has CDR1 SGHAT and CDR2 FQNNGV. CDR3 bases: TGTGCCAGCAGACATCCTGGGACAGGGGGCAATGAAGCTTTCTTT. It specifies CASRHPGTGGNEAFF.

V and J are TRBV3-1 (or the pseudogene TRBV3-2) and TRBJ2-1, with TRBD2 identical over 8 bases. V dropped 1 base and J dropped 3; count of bases not matched to a gene: 8. Germline V gene data show CDR1 as LGHDT and CDR2 as YNNKEL (reference sequence). This CDR3 is 17 amino acids long. The CDR3 reads CASSQGLAGSLYNEQFF. CDR3 in DNA: TGTGCCAGCAGCCAAGGGCTAGCGGGCTCACTCTACAATGAGCAGTTCTTC.

V and J are TRBV7-9 and TRBJ2-1, with 11 nucleotides matching TRBD2. Germline assignment: CDR1 SEHNR and CDR2 FQNEAQ (reference sequence). The CDR3 covers 17 residues. Unmatched junction bases numbered 6, after V lost 5 bases and J lost 0 bases. DNA of the CDR3: TGTGCCAGCAGCCAAGGGACTAGCGGAAACTCCTACAATGAGCAGTTCTTC. This sequence encodes CASSQGTSGNSYNEQFF.

This sequence joins TRBV7-2 and TRBJ2-7, with TRBD2 matching 9 bases. The CDR3 consists of 16 residues. The trim removed 6 bases at V and 5 bases at J, leaving 14 bases unmatched. Germline assignment: CDR1 SGHTA and CDR2 FQGNSA. In DNA form, the CDR3 reads TGTGCCAGCAGTTCGCATCTTAGCGGGAGTATCCACGAGCAGTACTTC. Its translation is CASSSHLSGSIHEQYF.

This clone was recorded at least ten times. The V and J genes are TRBV28 and TRBJ1-1, with 8 bases that match TRBD1. V was clipped by 11 bases and J by 4 bases; unmatched bases: 6. The germline V gene encodes CDR1 MDHEN and CDR2 SYDVKM. This CDR3 is built from 12 residues. CDR3 in amino acids: CAGGQGATEAFF. CDR3 nucleotides: TGTGCCGGCGGACAGGGAGCCACTGAAGCTTTCTTT.

The CDR3: CASSQWDGGVQYF. In DNA form, the CDR3 reads TGTGCCAGCAGCCAGTGGGACGGCGGGGTACAGTACTTC. The rearrangement joins TRBV14 to TRBJ2-5, with D maybe TRBD2 (6 bases). Germline lookup yields CDR1 SGHDN and CDR2 FVKESK. Trimming shortened V by 3 bases and J by 11 bases, and 16 bases separated the two germline ends. CDR3 length equals 13 residues.

The rearrangement links TRBV28 to TRBJ1-5; weak D call: TRBD1 (5 bases). This CDR3 region has 15 residues. CDR1 is MDHEN and CDR2 is SYDVKM in the germline V gene. V was clipped by 2 bases and J by 2 bases, with 10 bases between them. The CDR3 sequence is CASSLLGRGNQPQHF. DNA of the CDR3: TGTGCCAGCAGTTTACTGGGCAGGGGCAATCAGCCCCAGCATTTT.

The rearrangement uses TRBV7-8 and TRBJ2-7; D uncertain. CDR3 length equals 15 residues. Germline V gene lookup returns CDR1 SGHVS and CDR2 FQNEAQ. V was shortened by 5 bases and J by 2 bases, with 16 bases between the two germline ends. DNA of the CDR3: TGTGCCAGCAGCCTCGCGGCGGCGAACACCTACGAGCAGTACTTC. This codes for CASSLAAANTYEQYF.

The chain employs TRBV11-2 and TRBJ2-7; TRBD2 aligns across 8 bases. Germline V lookup: CDR1 SGHAT, CDR2 FQNNGV. The CDR3 has 14 residues. V dropped 5 bases and J dropped 7; count of bases not matched to a gene: 10. This CDR3 is CASSPAGGLGEQYF. As DNA, the CDR3 is TGTGCCAGCAGCCCCGCGGGGGGCTTGGGTGAGCAGTACTTC.

This clone was seen only once. The V gene is TRBV15, the J gene TRBJ2-3; D possibly corresponds to TRBD1 (6 bases). The CDR3 extends over 16 amino acids. Per germline, CDR1 LNHNV and CDR2 YYDKDF (reference sequence). V lost 0 bases and J 4 bases, leaving 14 bases between the germline ends. In DNA form, the CDR3 reads TGTGCCACCAGCAGAGATAGGGGGACACCCCCAGATACGCAGTATTTT. Amino acid sequence: CATSRDRGTPPDTQYF.

The chain combines TRBV11-2 with TRBJ2-1, with TRBD2 identical over 14 bases. The junction had 10 bases not matched to a gene; V was cut back by 6 bases and J by 9 bases. The germline CDR1 and CDR2 sequences are SGHAT and FQNNGV. The CDR3 has 16 residues. CDR3 in amino acids: CASSPGTSGSLGEQFF. The CDR3 DNA reads as TGTGCCAGCAGTCCCGGGACTAGCGGGAGTTTAGGTGAGCAGTTCTTC.

This clone showed up just a few times. This chain joins TRBV6-5 and TRBJ1-5; D is unclear. The germline CDR1 and CDR2 sequences are MNHEY and SVGAGI. CDR3 size: 13 residues. The germline V and J ends were trimmed by 6 bases and 6 bases, with 12 bases remaining between them. The CDR3 sequence: CASREEAFQPQHF. The CDR3 region has the DNA TGTGCCAGCAGGGAGGAGGCATTTCAGCCCCAGCATTTT.

CDR3 residues: CASGPREMYEQFF. The CDR3 nucleotides are TGTGCCAGCGGCCCTCGGGAGATGTATGAGCAGTTCTTC. V is TRBV27 and J is TRBJ2-1, with D perhaps TRBD2 (6 bases). V lost 8 bases and J 8 bases, leaving 16 bases between the germline ends. The CDR3 is 13 residues long. Germline loops: CDR1 MNHEY, CDR2 SMNVEV (reference sequence).

This chain connects TRBV11-2 to TRBJ2-3, with unresolved D. In germline, CDR1 is SGHAT, CDR2 FQNNGV. This CDR3 contains 12 residues. The V end was cut by 5 bases, the J end by 2 bases, with 5 bases between. For the CDR3, the DNA is TGTGCCAGCAGCCAGATCACAGATACGCAGTATTTT. This gives the protein CASSQITDTQYF.